The entry that follows covers one T cell receptor beta chain sequence. Per the original data handling: Amplified reference gene primers provided the basis for estimating nucleated cell counts. Clones were sequenced by immunoSEQ multiplex PCR, and TCRdb holds only the in-frame ones, with some missing. That table is the source of V, J and clone size, and D and trimming were worked out from the DNA. This sample has 200,000 to 300,000 clones, with 85% to 90% found just once. CDR3 length: 14 amino acids. CDR1 is SGHDN and CDR2 is FVKESK in the germline V gene. The V gene lost 5 bases and the J gene lost 3 bases, with 14 bases spanning the gap. The data were taken from a study of blood T cell repertoires in COVID-19. Study-level information: The samples span acute and convalescent COVID-19 from the United States, Italy and Spain. Nucleic acid was either cDNA or gDNA, and it came from T cells, B-cell-depleted T cells, or PBMCs.

Sequencing used peripheral blood. The J gene is TRBJ2-7, the V gene TRBV14; tentatively, D is TRBD1 (5 bases). The TCR was taken from a woman aged 40 to 55 with acute or convalescent COVID-19. DNA for the CDR3: TGTGCCAGCAGCTCAAACTTCGACAGCTACGAGCAGTACGTC. It yields the protein CASSSNFDSYEQYV.